The TCR beta chain under discussion was sequenced for a study of shared clonotypes between healthy human individuals (TCRdb year 2020). With respect to the entire study: The cohort included a few men and a couple of women between 18 and 49 years of age. Blood TCR repertoires of five healthy adults were deeply sequenced to estimate repertoire size and the extent of clonotype sharing between individuals. To increase sequencing depth and limit assay-specific biases, TCR repertoire library preparation and sequencing were carried out by different laboratories using diverse techniques. For each donor, CD4 naive and CD4 memory were each run on three plates, CD8 naive on two plates, and CD8 memory on one plate. Between about 0.8 and 9 billion PBMCs per donor were obtained by leukapheresis.

The donors were healthy, HIV-negative adults with no recently reported acute infections or vaccinations. Every donor was a Caucasian adult living in Nashville, Tennessee, USA. Magnetic negative selection was used to enrich CD4+ T cells, after which naive cells were positively selected on CD45RA and the negative fraction became the memory subset. Blood was collected by leukapheresis, and PBMCs were isolated by Ficoll-Histopaque density gradient centrifugation and then cryopreserved in liquid nitrogen vapor phase. Purity and quantity of every magnetically sorted T cell population were checked by analytical flow cytometry. Genomic DNA was isolated from every sorted fraction and measured by UV absorbance on a Nanodrop 2000c. CDR1 and CDR2 are drawn from the germline V gene: MNHNS, SASEGT. V drops 2 bases and J drops 7 bases, leaving 9 bases in between. The CDR3 measures 13 amino acids from cysteine to phenylalanine. The DNA shown is the 39-base CDR3, in frame from base 1.

In regard to this clone: Its recognized antigen is unknown. Base qualities are not at hand, and no much larger clone is one base apart.

Using the deep immunoSEQ assay, multiplex PCR amplified TCR CDR3 regions from genomic DNA. Genomic DNA extracted from each cell subset was distributed evenly over all wells of several immunoSEQ 96-well plates, and each plate served as one replicate. For sorted subsets, each replicate PCR was loaded with approximately 190 ng genomic DNA, equivalent to 25,000 to 35,000 T cell genomes. Purified libraries were measured with a Qubit 3.0 fluorometer, size-checked on a Bioanalyzer 2100, and measured again with the KAPA Library Quantification kit. A separate single-read 150-cycle Illumina NextSeq 550 flow cell was used to sequence each immunoSEQ 96-well plate. The published analysis was carried out like this. Because only junctional sequences without quality scores were contained in the immunoSEQ output, filtering matching that applied to full-length reads could not be performed. Sequences were annotated with PyIR, a Python wrapper for IgBLAST v1.9, using IMGT germline references to assign V/J genes and CDR3. Any read was removed if the V/J assignment was weak (E-value above 1e-6), the CDR3 was missing, or the read contained stop codons, out-of-frame junctions, or ambiguous translated residues. V3J clonotypes were defined as sequences sharing the same inferred V gene, J gene, and CDR3 amino acid sequence. Percentage overlap between repertoires was computed as shared unique clonotypes divided by the size of the smaller repertoire. Richness of each repertoire was evaluated using RTK rarefaction, the Chao1 estimator, and Recon v2.1 estimates of unobserved clonotypes. OLGA was used to compute generation probabilities for all TCRbeta clonotypes that the gDNA method yielded from a few donors. TCRdb limited this immuneACCESS table to in-frame rearrangements with V and J called. A share of clones is missing; checked studies link under half to unresolved V genes, and the rest is unexplained. V, J and clone size are those of that table, while D and trimming were read from the DNA. The table for this sample lists 2.3 million or so clones; 85% to 95% of them were counted only once. The ten largest clones capture 0.39% of the sample.

The paper as a whole reports these results and caveats: Even with the large sequencing depth, rarefaction of the sorted-subset datasets indicated that sequencing was incomplete. Pairwise subsampling indicated that sequencing depth was expected to affect the degree of clonotype sharing among donors. Naive subsets generally had larger estimated clonotype richness than memory subsets did. Compared with non-shared clonotypes, clonotypes shared by all four sorted-subset donors had higher generation probabilities. Because the study included only a small number of donors, the genetic and exposure-history diversity represented was limited. Roughly 5.2% of naive CD4, 3.5% of naive CD8, around 2.3% of memory CD4, and around 0.4% of memory CD8 clonotypes were shared across several donors. Sampling was restricted to blood, and TCR repertoires in tissues likely differ from the TCR repertoires found in blood.

Sequenced: naive CD4+ T cells from PBMCs. This specimen's cell subset or site label, interpreted: CD45RA+ positively selected. This sequence was found in a man aged 18-30 years in good health. Some clones in this sample may be carry-over from other donors' samples. The chain was built from TRBV6-1 and TRBJ2-1; the D gene is possibly TRBD1 or TRBD2, with 5 bases matching each. The CDR3 region: CASSEFWGNEQFF. The base sequence is TGTGCCAGCAGTGAATTCTGGGGGAATGAGCAGTTCTTC.